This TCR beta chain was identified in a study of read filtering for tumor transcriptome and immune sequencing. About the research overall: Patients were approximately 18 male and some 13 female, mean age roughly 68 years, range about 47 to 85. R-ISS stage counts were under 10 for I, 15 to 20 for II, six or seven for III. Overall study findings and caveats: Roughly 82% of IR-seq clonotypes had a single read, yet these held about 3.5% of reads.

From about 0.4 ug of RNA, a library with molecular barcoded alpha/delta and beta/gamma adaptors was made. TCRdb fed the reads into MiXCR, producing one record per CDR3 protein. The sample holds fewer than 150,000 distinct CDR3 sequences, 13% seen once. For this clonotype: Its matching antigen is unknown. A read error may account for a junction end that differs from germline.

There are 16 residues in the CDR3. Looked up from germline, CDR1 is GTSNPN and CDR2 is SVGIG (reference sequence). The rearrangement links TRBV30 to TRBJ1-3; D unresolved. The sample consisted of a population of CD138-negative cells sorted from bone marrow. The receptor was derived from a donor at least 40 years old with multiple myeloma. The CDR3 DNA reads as TGTGCCTGGAGTGTAAGAAGAACGAGCTCTGGAAACAGCATATATTTT. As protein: CAWSVRRTSSGNSIYF. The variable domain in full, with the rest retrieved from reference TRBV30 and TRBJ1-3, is SQTIHQWPATLVQPVGSPLSLECTVEGTSNPNLYWYRQAAGRGLQLLFYSVGIGQISSEVPQNLSASRPQDRQFILSSKKLLLSDSGFYLCAWSVRRTSSGNSIYFGEGSWLTVV.